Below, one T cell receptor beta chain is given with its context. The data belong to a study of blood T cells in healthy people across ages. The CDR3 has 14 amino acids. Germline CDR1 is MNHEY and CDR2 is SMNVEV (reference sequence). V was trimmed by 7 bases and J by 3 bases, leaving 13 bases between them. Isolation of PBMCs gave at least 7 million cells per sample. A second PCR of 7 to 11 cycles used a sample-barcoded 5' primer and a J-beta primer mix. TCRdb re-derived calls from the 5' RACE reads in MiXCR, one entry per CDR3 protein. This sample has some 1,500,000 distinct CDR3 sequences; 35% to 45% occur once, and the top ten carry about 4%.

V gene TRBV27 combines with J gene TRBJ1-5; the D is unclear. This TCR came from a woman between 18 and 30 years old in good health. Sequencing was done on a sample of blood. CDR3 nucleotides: TGTGCCAGCAAGGGCCAGTTCAACAATCAGCCCCAGCATTTT. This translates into CASKGQFNNQPQHF.